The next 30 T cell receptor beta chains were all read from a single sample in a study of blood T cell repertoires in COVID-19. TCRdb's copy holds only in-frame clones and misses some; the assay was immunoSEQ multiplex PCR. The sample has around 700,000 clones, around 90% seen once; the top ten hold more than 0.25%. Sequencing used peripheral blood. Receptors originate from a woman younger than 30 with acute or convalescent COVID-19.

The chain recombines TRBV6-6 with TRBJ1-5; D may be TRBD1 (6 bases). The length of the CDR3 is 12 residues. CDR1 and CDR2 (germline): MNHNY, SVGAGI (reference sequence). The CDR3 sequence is CANAGGNQPQHF. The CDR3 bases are TGTGCTAACGCAGGGGGCAATCAGCCCCAGCATTTT.

CDR3 DNA sequence: TGTGCCTGGAGACAGCGGGGGGCTGCGACACCCCTCCACTTT. This translates into CAWRQRGAATPLHF. V and J are TRBV30 and TRBJ1-6; weak D call: TRBD1 (6 bases). The germline CDR1 and CDR2 sequences are GTSNPN and SVGIG (reference sequence). Between the trimmed V and J ends, which lost 3 bases and 11 bases, there was a span of 17 bases. The CDR3 covers 14 residues. The whole variable domain, remainder taken from reference TRBV30 and TRBJ1-6, is SQTIHQWPATLVQPVGSPLSLECTVEGTSNPNLYWYRQAAGRGLQLLFYSVGIGQISSEVPQNLSASRPQDRQFILSSKKLLLSDSGFYLCAWRQRGAATPLHFGNGTRLTVT.

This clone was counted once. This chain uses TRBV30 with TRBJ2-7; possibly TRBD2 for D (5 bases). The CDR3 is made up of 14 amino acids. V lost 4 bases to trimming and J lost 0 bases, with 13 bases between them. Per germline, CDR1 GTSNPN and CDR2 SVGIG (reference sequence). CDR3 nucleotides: TGTGCCTGGAACCACCGGGGTAGCTCCTACGAGCAGTACTTC. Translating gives CAWNHRGSSYEQYF. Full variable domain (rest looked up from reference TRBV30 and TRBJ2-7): SQTIHQWPATLVQPVGSPLSLECTVEGTSNPNLYWYRQAAGRGLQLLFYSVGIGQISSEVPQNLSASRPQDRQFILSSKKLLLSDSGFYLCAWNHRGSSYEQYFGPGTRLTVT.

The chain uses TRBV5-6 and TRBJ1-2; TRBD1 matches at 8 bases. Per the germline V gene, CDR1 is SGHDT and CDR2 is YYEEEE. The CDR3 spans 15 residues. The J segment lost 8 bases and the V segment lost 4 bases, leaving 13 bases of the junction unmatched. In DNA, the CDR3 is TGTGCCAGCAGCCCCCCCGCCGGCAGGGGGCTAGGCTACACCTTC. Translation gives CASSPPAGRGLGYTF. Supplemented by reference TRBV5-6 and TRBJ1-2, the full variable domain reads DAGVTQSPTHLIKTRGQQVTLRCSPKSGHDTVSWYQQALGQGPQFIFQYYEEEERQRGNFPDRFSGHQFPNYSSELNVNALLLGDSALYLCASSPPAGRGLGYTFGSGTRLTVV.

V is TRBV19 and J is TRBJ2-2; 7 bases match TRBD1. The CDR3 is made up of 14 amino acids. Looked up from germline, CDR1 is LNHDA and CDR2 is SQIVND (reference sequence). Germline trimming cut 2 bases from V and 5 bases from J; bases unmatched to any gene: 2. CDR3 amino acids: CASSITGVTGELFF. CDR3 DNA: TGTGCCAGTAGTATAACAGGGGTAACCGGGGAGCTGTTTTTT.

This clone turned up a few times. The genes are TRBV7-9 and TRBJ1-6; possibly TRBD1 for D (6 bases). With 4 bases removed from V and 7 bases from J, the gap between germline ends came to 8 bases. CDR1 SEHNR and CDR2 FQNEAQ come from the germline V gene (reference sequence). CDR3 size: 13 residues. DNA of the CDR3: TGTGCCAGCAGCTACGGACAGAATTCACCCCTCCACTTT. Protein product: CASSYGQNSPLHF.

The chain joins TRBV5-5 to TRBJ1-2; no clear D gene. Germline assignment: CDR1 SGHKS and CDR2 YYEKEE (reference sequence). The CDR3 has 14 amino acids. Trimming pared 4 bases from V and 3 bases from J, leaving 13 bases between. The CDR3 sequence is CASSPGMVDYGYTF. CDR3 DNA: TGTGCCAGCAGCCCGGGTATGGTGGACTATGGCTACACCTTC.

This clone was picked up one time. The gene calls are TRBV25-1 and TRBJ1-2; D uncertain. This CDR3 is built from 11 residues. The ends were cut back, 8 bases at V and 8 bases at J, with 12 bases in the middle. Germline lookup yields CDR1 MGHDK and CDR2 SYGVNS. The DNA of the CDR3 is TGTGCCAGCTCCCGACACGAGGGCTACACCTTC. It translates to CASSRHEGYTF.

Here the CDR3 DNA reads TGTGCCAGCAGCGAAAGGACAGGGGTTGAAAACTATGGCTACACCTTC. It yields the protein CASSERTGVENYGYTF. The rearrangement links TRBV7-9 to TRBJ1-2; 9 bases agree with TRBD1. Germline values: CDR1 SEHNR, CDR2 FQNEAQ (reference sequence). This CDR3 comprises 16 residues. The J segment lost 2 bases and the V segment lost 5 bases, leaving 9 bases of the junction unmatched.

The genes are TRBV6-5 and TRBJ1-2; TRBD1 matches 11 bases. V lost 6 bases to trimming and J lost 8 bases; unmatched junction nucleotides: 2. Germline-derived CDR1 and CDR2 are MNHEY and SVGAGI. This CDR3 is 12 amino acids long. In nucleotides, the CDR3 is TGTGCCAGCAGGCGGACAGGGGGCGGCTACACCTTC. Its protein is CASRRTGGGYTF.

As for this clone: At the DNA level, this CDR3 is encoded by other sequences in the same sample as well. The DNA of the CDR3 is TGTGCCACCAGCAGAGAGGAAGGGGATGGCTACACCTTC. Its protein product is CATSREEGDGYTF. The chain links TRBV15 to TRBJ1-2; tentative D call: TRBD1 (5 bases). Trimming stripped 0 bases from V and 6 bases from J, with 8 bases between. This CDR3 has 13 amino acids. Germline V gene data show CDR1 as LNHNV and CDR2 as YYDKDF (reference sequence).

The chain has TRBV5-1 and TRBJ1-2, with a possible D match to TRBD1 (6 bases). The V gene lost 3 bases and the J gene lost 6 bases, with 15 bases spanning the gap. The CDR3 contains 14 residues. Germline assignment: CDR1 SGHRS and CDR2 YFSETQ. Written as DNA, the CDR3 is TGCGCCAGCAGCTCAACCGACAGGACGAATGGCTACACCTTC. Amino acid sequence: CASSSTDRTNGYTF.

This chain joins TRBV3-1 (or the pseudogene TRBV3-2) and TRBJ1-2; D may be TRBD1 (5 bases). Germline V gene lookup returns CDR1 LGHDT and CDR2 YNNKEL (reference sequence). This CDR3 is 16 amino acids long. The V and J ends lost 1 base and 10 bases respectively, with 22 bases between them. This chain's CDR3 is CASSQGALSGRGYYTF. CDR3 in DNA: TGTGCCAGCAGCCAAGGGGCTCTTTCGGGCCGGGGGTACTACACCTTC.

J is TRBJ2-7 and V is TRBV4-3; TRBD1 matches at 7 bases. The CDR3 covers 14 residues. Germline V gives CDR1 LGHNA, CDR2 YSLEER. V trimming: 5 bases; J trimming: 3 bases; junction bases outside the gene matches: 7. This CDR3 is CASSSDRDRYEQYF. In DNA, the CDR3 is TGCGCCAGCAGCTCTGACAGGGATCGCTACGAGCAGTACTTC.

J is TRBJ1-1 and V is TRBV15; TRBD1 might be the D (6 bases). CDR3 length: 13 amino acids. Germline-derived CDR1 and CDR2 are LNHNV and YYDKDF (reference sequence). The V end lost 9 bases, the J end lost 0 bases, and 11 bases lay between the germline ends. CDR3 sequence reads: CATSGVLNTEAFF. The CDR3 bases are TGTGCCACTTCAGGGGTCCTGAACACTGAAGCTTTCTTT.

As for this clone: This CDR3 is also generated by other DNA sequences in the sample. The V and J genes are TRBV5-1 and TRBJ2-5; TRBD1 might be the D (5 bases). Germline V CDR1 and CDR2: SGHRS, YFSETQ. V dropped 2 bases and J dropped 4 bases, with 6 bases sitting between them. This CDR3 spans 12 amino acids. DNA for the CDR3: TGCGCCAGCAGCTTAAGGGGAGAGACCCAGTACTTC. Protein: CASSLRGETQYF.

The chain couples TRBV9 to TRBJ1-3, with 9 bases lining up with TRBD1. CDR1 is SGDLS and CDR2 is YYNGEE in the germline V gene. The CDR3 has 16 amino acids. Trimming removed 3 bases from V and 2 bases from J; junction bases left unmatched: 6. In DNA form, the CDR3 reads TGTGCCAGCAGCGGACGGGACAGGGAAACTGGAAACACCATATATTTT. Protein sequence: CASSGRDRETGNTIYF.

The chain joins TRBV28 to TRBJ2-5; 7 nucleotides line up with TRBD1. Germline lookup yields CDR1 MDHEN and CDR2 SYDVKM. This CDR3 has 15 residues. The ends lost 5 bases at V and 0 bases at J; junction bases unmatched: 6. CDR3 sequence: CASSLRDSYQETQYF. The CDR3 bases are TGTGCCAGCAGTCTCCGGGACAGCTACCAAGAGACCCAGTACTTC.

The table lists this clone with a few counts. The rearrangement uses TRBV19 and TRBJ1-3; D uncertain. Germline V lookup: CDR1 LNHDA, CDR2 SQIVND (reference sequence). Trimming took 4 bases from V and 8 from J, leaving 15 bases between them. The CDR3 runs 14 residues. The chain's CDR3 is CASSTTDWGDTIYF. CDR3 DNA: TGTGCCAGTAGTACCACCGACTGGGGAGACACCATATATTTT.

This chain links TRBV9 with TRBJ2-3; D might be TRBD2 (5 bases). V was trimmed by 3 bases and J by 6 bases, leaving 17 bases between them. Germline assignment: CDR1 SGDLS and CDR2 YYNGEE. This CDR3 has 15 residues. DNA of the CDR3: TGTGCCAGCAGCGAAAAACAACCGGACTTCGATACGCAGTATTTT. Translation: CASSEKQPDFDTQYF.

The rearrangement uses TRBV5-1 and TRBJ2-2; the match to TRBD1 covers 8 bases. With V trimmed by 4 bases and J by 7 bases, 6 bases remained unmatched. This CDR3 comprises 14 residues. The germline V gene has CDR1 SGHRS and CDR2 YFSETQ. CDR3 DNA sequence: TGCGCCAGCAGCCTTCAGGGGGCAGGCGGGGAGCTGTTTTTT. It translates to CASSLQGAGGELFF.

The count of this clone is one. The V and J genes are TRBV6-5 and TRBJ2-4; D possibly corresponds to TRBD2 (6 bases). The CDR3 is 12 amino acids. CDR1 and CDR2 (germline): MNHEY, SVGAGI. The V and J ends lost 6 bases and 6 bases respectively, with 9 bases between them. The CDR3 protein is CASRAGGNIQYF. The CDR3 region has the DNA TGTGCCAGCAGAGCCGGGGGAAACATTCAGTACTTC.

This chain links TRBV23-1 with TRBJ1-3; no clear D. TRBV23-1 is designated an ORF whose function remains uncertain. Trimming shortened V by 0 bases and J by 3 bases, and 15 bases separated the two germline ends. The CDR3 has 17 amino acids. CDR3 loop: CASSQSGSLTDGNTIYF. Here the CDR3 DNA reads TGCGCCAGCAGTCAATCGGGCAGTCTCACTGATGGAAACACCATATATTTT.

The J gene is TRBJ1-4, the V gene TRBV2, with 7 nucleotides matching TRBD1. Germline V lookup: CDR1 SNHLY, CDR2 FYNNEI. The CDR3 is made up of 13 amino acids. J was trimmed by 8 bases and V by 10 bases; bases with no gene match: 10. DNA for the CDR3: TGTGCCATCCGGACAGGAGACGAGGAAAAACTGTTTTTT. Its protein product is CAIRTGDEEKLFF.

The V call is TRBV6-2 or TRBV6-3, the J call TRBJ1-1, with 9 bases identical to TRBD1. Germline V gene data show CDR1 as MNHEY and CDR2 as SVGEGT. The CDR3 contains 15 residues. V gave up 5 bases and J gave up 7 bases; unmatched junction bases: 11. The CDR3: CASSLGTGSTNEAFF. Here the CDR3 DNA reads TGTGCCAGCAGTCTCGGGACAGGGTCTACCAATGAAGCTTTCTTT.

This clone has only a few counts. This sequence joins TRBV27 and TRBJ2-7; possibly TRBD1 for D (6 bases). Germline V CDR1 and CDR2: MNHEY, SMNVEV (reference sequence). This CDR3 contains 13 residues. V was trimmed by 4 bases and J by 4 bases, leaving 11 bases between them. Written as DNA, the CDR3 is TGTGCCAGCAGTTGGACAGTAGAGTACGAGCAGTACTTC. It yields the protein CASSWTVEYEQYF.

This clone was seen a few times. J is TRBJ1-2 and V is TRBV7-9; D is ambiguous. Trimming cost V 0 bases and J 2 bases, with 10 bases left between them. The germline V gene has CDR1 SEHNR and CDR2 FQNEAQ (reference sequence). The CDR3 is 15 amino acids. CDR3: CASSLAVGSNYGYTF. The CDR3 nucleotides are TGTGCCAGCAGCTTAGCGGTGGGCTCCAACTATGGCTACACCTTC.

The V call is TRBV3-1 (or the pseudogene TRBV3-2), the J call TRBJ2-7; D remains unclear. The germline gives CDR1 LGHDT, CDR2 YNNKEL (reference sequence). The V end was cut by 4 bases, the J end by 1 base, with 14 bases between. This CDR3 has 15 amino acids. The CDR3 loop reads CASSPQTGFSYEQYF. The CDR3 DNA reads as TGTGCCAGCAGCCCACAAACCGGGTTTTCCTACGAGCAGTACTTC.

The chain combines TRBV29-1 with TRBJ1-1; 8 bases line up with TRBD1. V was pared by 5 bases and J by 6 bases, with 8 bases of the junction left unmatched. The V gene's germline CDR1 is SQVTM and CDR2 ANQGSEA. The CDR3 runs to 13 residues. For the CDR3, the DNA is TGCAGCGTTTTGGACAGGGTCGGACCTGAAGCTTTCTTT. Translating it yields CSVLDRVGPEAFF.

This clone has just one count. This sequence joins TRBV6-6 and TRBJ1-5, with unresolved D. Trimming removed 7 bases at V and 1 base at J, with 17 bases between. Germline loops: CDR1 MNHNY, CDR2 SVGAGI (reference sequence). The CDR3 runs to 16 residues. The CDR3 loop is CASTPLVRSSNQPQHF. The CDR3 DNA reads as TGTGCCAGCACTCCGTTGGTTAGAAGCAGCAATCAGCCCCAGCATTTT.